This TCR beta chain was retrieved from a study of vaccination effects on CD4 cells after COVID-19. The CDR3 has 14 amino acids. J lost 4 bases, V lost 3 bases, and 2 bases had no gene match. Germline V gene sequence: CDR1 SGHTA, CDR2 FQGTGA. Using immunoSEQ multiplex PCR, the repertoire was profiled, and TCRdb retains in-frame clones only, with some absent. This sample has 24,000 or so clones, with around 79% found just once. Sequencing followed a ViraFEST assay step that expanded antigen-specific CD4+ T cells with viral peptide pools. Between days 9 and 11 of culture, CD4+ T cells were separated out. The infection with SARS-CoV-2 (confirmed by PCR) occurred in this person between March and December 2020. As to this clone: No antigen is known for it.

The genes are TRBV7-3 and TRBJ1-3; 8 nucleotides line up with TRBD1. The receptor was derived from a human donor who had a prior SARS-CoV-2 infection. The sample consisted of CD4+ T cells from PBMCs cultured with HCoV-NL63 spike peptides, taken before COVID-19 vaccination. This CDR3 is CASSLTGVGNTIYF. The DNA of the CDR3 is TGTGCCAGCAGCTTGACAGGGGTAGGAAACACCATATATTTT.